This T cell receptor beta chain was recovered during a study of shared clonotypes between healthy human individuals. Naive-designated CD8 cells lacked CD45RO, were positively enriched for CCR7, and omitted terminally differentiated effector memory CD45RA+ cells. The method was immunoSEQ multiplex PCR; TCRdb's version includes in-frame clones alone and lacks a portion of them. Here the sample spans about 2.1 million clones, 85% to 95% being singletons. The CDR3 is 13 amino acids. Germline assignment: CDR1 MNHEY and CDR2 SMNVEV (reference sequence). V lost 4 bases and J 4 bases, leaving 11 bases between the germline ends.

The receptor was derived from a man aged 18-30 years in good health. Some clones in this sample may be carry-over from other donors' samples. Sequenced material: naive CD8+ T cells from PBMCs. The chain recombines TRBV27 with TRBJ2-7; D uncertain. The CDR3 region has the DNA TGTGCCAGCAGTTCCCGCCATTTTTACGAGCAGTACTTC. The encoded protein is CASSSRHFYEQYF.